Shown below are 17 T cell receptor beta chains from a single sample sequenced in a study of T cell changes during pregnancy in multiple sclerosis. This table comes from immunoSEQ multiplex PCR, and its TCRdb copy is limited to in-frame clones, with some not included. The sample carries tens of thousands of clones, roughly nine tenths recorded once. Sequencing was performed on peripheral blood, taken in the third trimester of pregnancy. These TCRs come from a female donor in good health, enrolled as a control in a pregnancy study.

This chain connects TRBV7-8 to TRBJ1-1; no reliable D call. CDR3 length: 12 residues. The germline V and J ends were trimmed by 5 bases and 4 bases, with 8 bases remaining between them. The germline CDR1 and CDR2 sequences are SGHVS and FQNEAQ. The CDR3: CASSQTSTEAFF. DNA for the CDR3: TGTGCCAGCAGCCAAACTTCCACTGAAGCTTTCTTT.

J is TRBJ2-2 and V is TRBV4-2, with D perhaps TRBD2 (6 bases). Germline assignment: CDR1 LGHNA and CDR2 YNFKEQ. V was shortened by 6 bases and J by 7 bases, with 27 bases between the two germline ends. The CDR3 extends over 18 amino acids. CDR3: CASRDNNGVAALGGELFF. In DNA, the CDR3 is TGTGCCAGCAGAGACAACAACGGGGTAGCGGCCCTTGGCGGGGAGCTGTTTTTT.

The chain has TRBV5-5 and TRBJ1-2; maybe TRBD1 (5 bases). The CDR3 consists of 13 residues. Trimming cost V 5 bases and J 2 bases, with 10 bases left between them. CDR1 is SGHKS, CDR2 YYEKEE, per germline (reference sequence). CDR3: CASSYDRNYGYTF. The CDR3 bases are TGTGCCAGCAGTTATGACAGAAACTATGGCTACACCTTC.

The chain employs TRBV5-1 and TRBJ1-2; maybe TRBD1 (6 bases). Germline V gene lookup returns CDR1 SGHRS and CDR2 YFSETQ. The CDR3 covers 14 residues. With 3 bases removed from V and 2 bases from J, the gap between germline ends came to 11 bases. The CDR3 nucleotides are TGCGCCAGCAGCTCACCAGGGGAAAACTATGGCTACACCTTC. As protein: CASSSPGENYGYTF. Together with reference TRBV5-1 and TRBJ1-2, the CDR3 gives the full variable domain: KAGVTQTPRYLIKTRGQQVTLSCSPISGHRSVSWYQQTPGQGLQFLFEYFSETQRNKGNFPGRFSGRQFSNSRSEMNVSTLELGDSALYLCASSSPGENYGYTFGSGTRLTVV.

V is TRBV29-1 and J is TRBJ2-1, with D possibly being TRBD1 (5 bases). CDR1 is SQVTM and CDR2 is ANQGSEA in the germline V gene. There are 14 residues in the CDR3. Trimming took off 8 bases at V and 0 bases at J, with 14 bases between the two ends. In DNA form, the CDR3 reads TGCAGCAAAGAAGGACATCTCTCCTACAATGAGCAGTTCTTC. Its translation: CSKEGHLSYNEQFF.

This rearrangement joins TRBV13 to TRBJ2-5, with 8 bases lining up with TRBD2. This CDR3 has 16 residues. The V gene's germline CDR1 is PRHDT and CDR2 FYEKMQ (reference sequence). Trimming cost V 0 bases and J 1 base; bases outside gene matches: 4. The CDR3 DNA is TGTGCCAGCAGCTTAGGCCGGGCGGGAGGCCAAGAGACCCAGTACTTC. Translated: CASSLGRAGGQETQYF. The entire variable domain, with the rest obtained from reference TRBV13 and TRBJ2-5, is as follows: AAGVIQSPRHLIKEKRETATLKCYPIPRHDTVYWYQQGPGQDPQFLISFYEKMQSDKGSIPDRFSAQQFSDYHSELNMSSLELGDSALYFCASSLGRAGGQETQYFGPGTRLLVL.

The J gene is TRBJ2-5, the V gene TRBV15, with 7 bases identical to TRBD2. The end of the DNA fits TRBJ2-7 better, so the J call may be wrong. The CDR3 is 13 residues long. Per the germline V gene, CDR1 is LNHNV and CDR2 is YYDKDF (reference sequence). CDR3 bases: TGTGCCACCGCCTGGGGAGGGTCGGGCGAGCAGTACTTC. Amino acid sequence: CATAWGGSGEQYF.

The chain links TRBV5-5 to TRBJ2-7, with 8 bases aligning to TRBD1. The V gene's germline CDR1 is SGHKS and CDR2 YYEKEE (reference sequence). The CDR3 consists of 15 residues. V lost 4 bases, J lost 3 bases, and 9 bases stayed unmatched. The CDR3 region is CASSQAGGERYEQYF. CDR3 sequence (DNA): TGTGCCAGCAGCCAGGCAGGGGGCGAGCGCTACGAGCAGTACTTC.

The rearrangement links TRBV9 to TRBJ1-2, with TRBD1 matching over 7 bases. The CDR3 consists of 15 residues. V shed 0 bases and J 5 bases; nucleotides not matched to a gene: 7. The germline V gene encodes CDR1 SGDLS and CDR2 YYNGEE. Here the CDR3 DNA reads TGTGCCAGCAGCGTAGACCTCGGGACAGATTATGGCTACACCTTC. Encoded protein: CASSVDLGTDYGYTF.

The V call is TRBV5-3, the J call TRBJ1-2, with a weak D call TRBD1 (6 bases). TRBV5-3 belongs to the ORF category, with a function that is uncertain. The V end was cut by 6 bases, the J end by 2 bases, with 14 bases between. This CDR3 is 14 amino acids long. The CDR3 DNA reads TGTGCCAGAAAATTATCAGGGGCGAACTATGGCTACACCTTC. Its translation is CARKLSGANYGYTF.

J is TRBJ2-7 and V is TRBV20-1, with D possibly matching TRBD2 (5 bases). Trimming stripped 7 bases from V and 2 bases from J, with 9 bases between. This CDR3 is 11 amino acids long. CDR1 and CDR2 from the germline V gene are DFQATT and SNEGSKA (reference sequence). In DNA form, the CDR3 reads TGCAGTGGGAGCGGACCCTACGAGCAGTACTTC. It specifies CSGSGPYEQYF.

This clone was seen more than once but under ten times. The V call is TRBV7-9, the J call TRBJ1-2; 9 nucleotides align to TRBD1. Per the germline V gene, CDR1 is SEHNR and CDR2 is FQNEAQ (reference sequence). This CDR3 is built from 15 residues. V shed 5 bases and J 8 bases; nucleotides not matched to a gene: 12. The CDR3 nucleotides are TGTGCCAGCAGCGCCGGGACAGGGACGGAAGCCGGCTACACCTTC. Amino acids: CASSAGTGTEAGYTF.

The V gene is TRBV7-8, the J gene TRBJ2-2, with TRBD2 identical over 8 bases. Germline V gene lookup returns CDR1 SGHVS and CDR2 FQNEAQ. The trim removed 4 bases at V and 3 bases at J, leaving 4 bases unmatched. The CDR3 has 15 residues. CDR3 nucleotides: TGTGCCAGCAGCTCGGTAGCGGGGTACACCGGGGAGCTGTTTTTT. It translates to CASSSVAGYTGELFF.

A remark on this clone: The same CDR3 arises from other DNA sequences in this sample as well. This sequence joins TRBV5-1 and TRBJ2-7; 7 nucleotides line up with TRBD2. The J segment lost 0 bases and the V segment lost 1 base, leaving 1 base of the junction unmatched. The length of the CDR3 is 14 residues. Germline assignment: CDR1 SGHRS and CDR2 YFSETQ. CDR3 protein: CASSLSSGSYEQYF. The CDR3 coding sequence is TGCGCCAGCAGCTTGTCTAGCGGCTCCTACGAGCAGTACTTC. The entire variable domain, with the rest obtained from reference TRBV5-1 and TRBJ2-7, is as follows: KAGVTQTPRYLIKTRGQQVTLSCSPISGHRSVSWYQQTPGQGLQFLFEYFSETQRNKGNFPGRFSGRQFSNSRSEMNVSTLELGDSALYLCASSLSSGSYEQYFGPGTRLTVT.

This clone has a single count. This sequence joins TRBV6-5 and TRBJ1-2; D remains unclear. Germline loops: CDR1 MNHEY, CDR2 SVGAGI. The CDR3 runs 13 residues. V was trimmed by 4 bases and J by 3 bases, leaving 9 bases between them. The CDR3 region has the DNA TGTGCCAGCAGTTCACGAGCGTACTATGGCTACACCTTC. Protein sequence: CASSSRAYYGYTF.

The chain combines TRBV5-4 with TRBJ1-2; no clear D gene. Germline assignment: CDR1 SGHNT and CDR2 YYREEE (reference sequence). Deletions cut 3 bases from V and 2 bases from J, with 11 bases between. CDR3 size: 14 residues. In DNA, the CDR3 is TGTGCCAGCAGCTCGACGAGGGCGAACTATGGCTACACCTTC. Amino acids: CASSSTRANYGYTF.

The rearrangement joins TRBV7-9 to TRBJ1-2; a possible D gene is TRBD1 (6 bases). CDR3 length equals 13 residues. V lost 1 base and J lost 6, with 9 bases in between. The germline gives CDR1 SEHNR, CDR2 FQNEAQ (reference sequence). The CDR3 DNA is TGTGCCAGCAGCTTAGAACAGGGAAATGGCTACACCTTC. Amino acids: CASSLEQGNGYTF.